This T cell receptor beta chain was captured by sequencing in a study of PD-L1 blockade in urothelial cancer. At the level of the study: Blood was evaluated 3 weeks (second dose) and 6 weeks after therapy began.

Documented time point: peripheral blood 6 weeks after treatment start. The CDR3 runs to 16 residues. Germline trimming cut 5 bases from V and 1 base from J; bases unmatched to any gene: 8. Germline lookup yields CDR1 MNHEY and CDR2 SMNVEV (reference sequence). The method was immunoSEQ multiplex PCR; TCRdb's version includes in-frame clones alone and lacks a portion of them. The sample carries some 19,000 clones, under 85% recorded once. The clonotype comes from a man in his forties or fifties with urothelial cancer. V is TRBV27 and J is TRBJ2-7; 10 bases fit TRBD1. The material was PBMCs, obtained around atezolizumab (anti-PD-L1) treatment. CDR3 sequence: CASSTPGQGSSYEQYF. CDR3 nucleotide sequence: TGTGCCAGCAGTACTCCGGGACAGGGGTCTTCCTACGAGCAGTACTTC.